Listed below are T cell receptor beta chains from one sample, sequenced in a study of shared clonotypes between healthy human individuals. Assay used: immunoSEQ multiplex PCR; TCRdb lists only in-frame clones, some missing. Of 2.3 million or so clones in the sample, 85% to 95% were seen once. The sample taken for sequencing was naive CD4+ T cells from PBMCs. These receptors were taken from a man aged 18 to 30 in good health. Some clones in this sample may be carry-over from other donors' samples. The CDR3 runs from the conserved cysteine through the conserved F or W. The D gene is left open where the match is weak.

cdr3_nt	cdr3_aa	v_call	j_call	d_call
TGTGCCATCACTCGGGCCCCGGGCCTCGAGCAGTACTTC	CAITRAPGLEQYF	TRBV10-3	TRBJ2-7	NA
TGTGCCAGCGTGAAGCGGACCGCCCCAGATACGCAGTATTTT	CASVKRTAPDTQYF	TRBV6-1	TRBJ2-3	NA
TGTGCCAGCAGCCCCGGGGGTACGGACACCGGGGAGCTGTTTTTT	CASSPGGTDTGELFF	TRBV11-3	TRBJ2-2	NA
TGCGCCAGCAGCCAAGGACTAGCGGGTCTGTACGAGCAGTACTTC	CASSQGLAGLYEQYF	TRBV4-1	TRBJ2-7	TRBD2
TGTGCCAGCAGCTTACTCTGGGCCGGGGAGCAGTACTTC	CASSLLWAGEQYF	TRBV7-9	TRBJ2-7	NA
TGTGCCAGCAGCTTAGTCGGCGATACGCAGTATTTT	CASSLVGDTQYF	TRBV7-3	TRBJ2-3	NA
TGCAGCTCTAGAACAGAGTGGAACACTGAAGCTTTCTTT	CSSRTEWNTEAFF	TRBV29-1	TRBJ1-1	NA
TGTGCCAGCAGAGCGGACGGGAACACTGAAGCTTTCTTT	CASRADGNTEAFF	TRBV2	TRBJ1-1	NA
TGTGCCAGCACCCTACACAGTAATGGCTACACCTTC	CASTLHSNGYTF	TRBV9	TRBJ1-2	NA
TGCGCCAGCAGCTTGGAATTGGGAAGGGCCGCCTCTGGGGCCAACGTCCTGACTTTC	CASSLELGRAASGANVLTF	TRBV5-1	TRBJ2-6	NA
TGCAGCGTTCGAGGTGCGGATTCCTACAATGAGCAGTTCTTC	CSVRGADSYNEQFF	TRBV29-1	TRBJ2-1	NA